Following are 32 T cell receptor beta chains from one sample sequenced in a study of vaccination and CD4 T cells after COVID-19. These TCRs are of unknown antigen specificity. An Oncomine TCR Beta short-read assay was used to sequence the DNA from cultured CD4+ T cells. TCRdb ran MiXCR on the PCR reads and lists one entry per CDR3 protein. In the table there are approximately 3,700 distinct CDR3 sequences, 15% to 20% of which are singletons. The treatment was: roughly 10-day PBMC culture with coronavirus spike peptide pools or control peptides (ViraFEST assay). The sequencing sample was made of CD4+ T cells from blood, cultured in vitro. The receptors here all came from a human donor who had recovered from COVID-19.

In its sample, this clonotype is medium-sized (0.01 to 0.1%). The chain combines TRBV12-3 or TRBV12-4 with TRBJ1-2; the D is unclear. This CDR3 has 15 amino acids. Trimming removed 6 bases from V and 7 bases from J, with 21 bases in between. CDR3 region: CASSPTPPGSGGYTF. CDR3 bases: TGTGCCAGCAGCCCCACCCCCCCGGGGTCGGGTGGCTACACCTTC.

In regard to this clonotype: At one of its ends the junction is not consistent with the germline gene, which may arise from a read error. The gene calls are TRBV10-1 and TRBJ2-5; TRBD2 aligns across 8 bases. The length of the CDR3 is 16 residues. CDR1 WNHNN and CDR2 SYGVQD come from the germline V gene (reference sequence). The chain's CDR3 is CASSETSGPPGETRYF. DNA for the CDR3: TGCGCCAGCAGTGAAACTAGCGGACCCCCTGGGGAGACCCGGTACTTC.

V and J are TRBV6-4 and TRBJ2-3; D is unclear. CDR1 and CDR2 from the germline V gene are MRHNA and SNTAGT. Deletions cut 2 bases from V and 2 bases from J, with 5 bases between. The CDR3 is 13 residues long. For the CDR3, the DNA is TGTGCCAGCAGTGACAGGGTCACAGATACGCAGTATTTT. Protein: CASSDRVTDTQYF.

CDR3: CASSSRGWNTEAFF. The DNA for the CDR3 is TGTGCCAGCAGTTCCAGGGGTTGGAACACTGAAGCTTTCTTT. The V and J genes are TRBV27 and TRBJ1-1, with D possibly TRBD1 on 6 matching bases. Germline V gives CDR1 MNHEY, CDR2 SMNVEV (reference sequence). Trimming pared 4 bases from V and 1 base from J, leaving 10 bases between. This CDR3 spans 14 amino acids.

By its share, this clonotype is medium-sized. J is TRBJ2-2 and V is TRBV7-3, with a weak D call TRBD1 (6 bases). This CDR3 has 16 amino acids. V gave up 5 bases and J gave up 1 base, with 14 bases separating them. Per the germline V gene, CDR1 is SGHTA and CDR2 is FQGTGA. The CDR3 DNA sequence: TGTGCCAGCAGCCTTCAGGGGCTCCGGAACACCGGGGAGCTGTTTTTT. It is translated as CASSLQGLRNTGELFF.

This clonotype was observed a handful of times. V gene TRBV25-1 combines with J gene TRBJ1-1; D ambiguous. The length of the CDR3 is 15 residues. V was cut by 6 bases and J by 4 bases, with 18 bases left in between. The germline gives CDR1 MGHDK, CDR2 SYGVNS. DNA of the CDR3: TGTGCCAGCAGGGGCTTAGCGGGCGATGGCACTGAAGCTTTCTTT. Its translation is CASRGLAGDGTEAFF.

This sequence joins TRBV5-1 and TRBJ1-1, with TRBD1 matching 8 bases. The ends lost 0 bases at V and 5 bases at J; junction bases unmatched: 3. The CDR3 is 14 amino acids. Germline V gene sequence: CDR1 SGHRS, CDR2 YFSETQ. As DNA, the CDR3 is TGCGCCAGCAGCTTGGGACAGGGGAGAACTGAAGCTTTCTTT. Its protein is CASSLGQGRTEAFF. Using reference TRBV5-1 and TRBJ1-1 for the parts outside the CDR3, the full variable domain is KAGVTQTPRYLIKTRGQQVTLSCSPISGHRSVSWYQQTPGQGLQFLFEYFSETQRNKGNFPGRFSGRQFSNSRSEMNVSTLELGDSALYLCASSLGQGRTEAFFGQGTRLTVV.

This clonotype was seen more than once but under ten times. J is TRBJ1-1 and V is TRBV20-1; D is undetermined. Germline V CDR1 and CDR2: DFQATT, SNEGSKA (reference sequence). V was trimmed by 1 base and J by 6 bases, leaving 9 bases between them. This CDR3 has 12 amino acids. CDR3 sequence reads: CSARGRYAEAFF. The CDR3 DNA follows: TGCAGTGCTAGAGGGAGGTACGCTGAAGCTTTCTTT.

This clonotype was found a few times. The chain recombines TRBV21-1 with TRBJ2-7; TRBD1 is the table's D call and was not checked against the DNA. TRBV21-1 is described as a pseudogene. The CDR3 is 20 amino acids. CDR3 DNA: TGTGCCAGCAGCAGCTCCCAAAGGGGGCGTAAGGGGGGACTCTCCTACGAGCAGTACTTC. It yields the protein CASSSSQRGRKGGLSYEQYF.

This clonotype was seen more than once but under ten times. V and J are TRBV7-2 and TRBJ1-4; 9 bases align to TRBD1. The CDR3 sequence is 15 residues long. The V and J ends lost 5 bases and 8 bases, in that order; junction bases with no gene match: 9. CDR1 is SGHTA, CDR2 FQGNSA, per germline. The chain's CDR3 is CASSPVQGAREKLFF. CDR3 sequence (DNA): TGTGCCAGCAGCCCCGTACAGGGGGCGAGGGAAAAACTGTTTTTT.

This chain links TRBV5-1 with TRBJ2-5, with D unresolved. The CDR3 covers 12 residues. The V gene lost 1 base and the J gene lost 6 bases, with 7 bases spanning the gap. Germline V CDR1 and CDR2: SGHRS, YFSETQ. The CDR3 loop reads CASSLTDQTQYF. The CDR3 region has the DNA TGCGCCAGCAGCTTGACGGACCAGACCCAGTACTTC.

This chain connects TRBV6-1 to TRBJ2-3; 14 bases map to TRBD2. Germline-derived CDR1 and CDR2 are MNHNS and SASEGT. With 7 bases clipped from V and 5 bases from J, the junction kept 20 bases outside the gene matches. CDR3 length: 20 residues. Here the CDR3 reads CASTFGLAGGVHGVIDTQYF. In DNA form, the CDR3 reads TGTGCCAGCACCTTCGGACTAGCGGGGGGCGTGCACGGGGTGATAGATACGCAGTATTTT.

The V gene is TRBV12-3 or TRBV12-4, the J gene TRBJ1-1; D gene unclear. The CDR3 covers 16 residues. V was cut by 0 bases and J by 0 bases, with 11 bases left in between. This chain's CDR3 is CASSLALSPLNTEAFF. The CDR3 bases are TGTGCCAGCAGTTTAGCGCTCTCACCCTTGAACACTGAAGCTTTCTTT.

The J gene is TRBJ1-5, the V gene TRBV2; the match to TRBD1 covers 8 bases. Germline CDR1 and CDR2: SNHLY and FYNNEI. V shed 6 bases and J 7 bases; nucleotides not matched to a gene: 5. CDR3 size: 13 residues. The CDR3 region has the DNA TGTGCCAGCAGGACCAGGACAGGGCAGCCCCAGCATTTT. It encodes CASRTRTGQPQHF.

On this clonotype: A much bigger clone sits one base away, suggesting this may be a read error. This chain joins TRBV18 and TRBJ1-1; 8 bases agree with TRBD1. V lost 4 bases and J lost 3; bases outside the gene matches: 1. In germline, CDR1 is KGHSH, CDR2 LQKENI. The CDR3 has 13 residues. The CDR3: CASSLGQDTEAFF. The DNA for the CDR3 is TGTGCCAGCTCACTGGGACAGGACACTGAAGCTTTCTTT.

This clonotype is termed medium-sized (0.01 to 0.1%). J is TRBJ1-6 and V is TRBV2, with TRBD1 matching 8 bases. Germline V CDR1 and CDR2: SNHLY, FYNNEI. This CDR3 is built from 14 residues. With V trimmed by 6 bases and J by 6 bases, 4 bases remained unmatched. CDR3 coding DNA: TGTGCCAGCAGCAATGGACAGGGTAATTCACCCCTCCACTTT. This translates into CASSNGQGNSPLHF.

This clonotype has a handful of counts. This rearrangement joins TRBV30 to TRBJ1-4; TRBD1 agrees at 10 bases. J lost 8 bases, V lost 4 bases, and 7 bases had no gene match. CDR3 length: 14 amino acids. Germline loops: CDR1 GTSNPN, CDR2 SVGIG (reference sequence). CDR3 residues: CAWTRTGGREKLFF. For the CDR3, the DNA is TGTGCCTGGACCCGGACAGGGGGAAGGGAAAAACTGTTTTTT.

This sequence joins TRBV7-9 and TRBJ1-3, with D possibly TRBD1 on 6 matching bases. Germline CDR1 SEHNR, CDR2 FQNEAQ (reference sequence). V gave up 5 bases and J gave up 1 base, with 18 bases separating them. This CDR3 region has 17 residues. In DNA form, the CDR3 reads TGTGCCAGCAGCCCCCGGATGGGCAGGGGTTCTGGAAACACCATATATTTT. Translating gives CASSPRMGRGSGNTIYF. The variable domain in full, with the rest retrieved from reference TRBV7-9 and TRBJ1-3, is DTGVSQNPRHKITKRGQNVTFRCDPISEHNRLYWYRQTLGQGPEFLTYFQNEAQLEKSRLLSDRFSAERPKGSFSTLEIQRTEQGDSAMYLCASSPRMGRGSGNTIYFGEGSWLTVV.

This clonotype was detected only a few times. The chain is built from TRBV11-3 and TRBJ1-1; perhaps TRBD1 as D (5 bases). The V gene lost 1 base and the J gene lost 3 bases, with 12 bases spanning the gap. Germline loops: CDR1 SGHNT, CDR2 YENEEA. This CDR3 comprises 15 residues. CDR3 sequence: CASSLGTGYDTEAFF. The CDR3 region has the DNA TGTGCCAGCAGCTTAGGCACAGGTTATGACACTGAAGCTTTCTTT.

The chain joins TRBV6-5 to TRBJ2-1, with TRBD2 matching over 11 bases. V lost 3 bases and J lost 7; bases outside the gene matches: 11. The CDR3 length is 17 residues. The germline gives CDR1 MNHEY, CDR2 SVGAGI. The CDR3, as DNA: TGTGCCAGCAGTTATCGACTAGCGGGGCACGACAAAAATGAGCAGTTCTTC. Its protein product is CASSYRLAGHDKNEQFF.

The CDR3 spells CASNRQYGLSEQYF. CDR3 in DNA: TGTGCCAGCAACCGACAGTACGGGCTTTCCGAGCAGTACTTC. The J gene is TRBJ2-7, the V gene TRBV2, with D perhaps TRBD1 (5 bases). The germline V gene encodes CDR1 SNHLY and CDR2 FYNNEI. The CDR3 runs to 14 residues. With 7 bases removed from V and 6 bases from J, the gap between germline ends came to 19 bases. Combining the CDR3 with reference TRBV2 and TRBJ2-7 gives the whole variable domain EPEVTQTPSHQVTQMGQEVILRCVPISNHLYFYWYRQILGQKVEFLVSFYNNEISEKSEIFDDQFSVERPDGSNFTLKIRSTKLEDSAMYFCASNRQYGLSEQYFGPGTRLTVT.

The sample holds a few counts of this clonotype. The J gene is TRBJ2-7, the V gene TRBV19, with D possibly matching TRBD1 (6 bases). The V end lost 5 bases, the J end lost 4 bases, and 12 bases lay between the germline ends. CDR3 size: 13 residues. CDR1 and CDR2 from the germline V gene are LNHDA and SQIVND (reference sequence). The CDR3 is CASSSERGYEQYF. The CDR3 coding sequence is TGTGCCAGTAGTTCCGAAAGGGGGTACGAGCAGTACTTC.

This clonotype showed up just a few times. This sequence joins TRBV5-4 and TRBJ2-1; perhaps D is TRBD1 or TRBD2 (6 bases each). Per the germline V gene, CDR1 is SGHNT and CDR2 is YYREEE (reference sequence). V was pared by 4 bases and J by 7 bases, with 12 bases between. This CDR3 contains 13 residues. The CDR3 loop reads CASSQKGGNEQFF. CDR3 coding DNA: TGTGCCAGCAGCCAAAAAGGGGGGAATGAGCAGTTCTTC.

For this clonotype: The germline gene is not matched at one end of the junction; a read error may be the cause. CDR3 sequence reads: CAWSDGTPNERFF. The CDR3 DNA reads as TGTGCCTGGAGTGACGGGACACCGAATGAGCGGTTCTTC. The V call is TRBV30, the J call TRBJ2-1; D might be TRBD1 (6 bases). This CDR3 has 13 amino acids. CDR1 and CDR2 (germline): GTSNPN, SVGIG (reference sequence).

This clonotype is categorized as medium-sized. The chain recombines TRBV6-2 or TRBV6-3 with TRBJ1-2; 8 bases line up with TRBD1. This CDR3 has 14 amino acids. Germline V gene data show CDR1 as MNHEY and CDR2 as SVGEGT. V shed 6 bases, J shed 4 bases, and the junction held 7 bases outside the gene matches. CDR3 DNA sequence: TGTGCCAGCAGCCAAACCGGGACAGGCTATGGCTACACCTTC. The encoded protein is CASSQTGTGYGYTF.

This clonotype is medium-sized by share. The V call is TRBV27, the J call TRBJ2-7, with D possibly being TRBD2 (5 bases). This CDR3 is built from 15 residues. The germline V gene encodes CDR1 MNHEY and CDR2 SMNVEV (reference sequence). Trimming stripped 7 bases from V and 0 bases from J, with 16 bases between. The CDR3 protein is CASTPIGVTSYEQYF. CDR3 nucleotides: TGTGCCAGCACTCCCATCGGGGTCACCTCCTACGAGCAGTACTTC.

The chain has TRBV10-3 and TRBJ1-1, with unresolved D. CDR1 is ENHRY, CDR2 SYGVKD, per germline. The CDR3 is 12 amino acids. The V and J ends lost 10 bases and 5 bases respectively, with 14 bases between them. For the CDR3, the DNA is TGTGCCACCGGCGGTGCACGGACTGAAGCTTTCTTT. It specifies CATGGARTEAFF.

As concerns this clonotype: Mismatch with germline at one junction end may stem from a read error. This chain joins TRBV7-2 and TRBJ1-4; D is undetermined. The CDR3 length is 15 residues. Germline values: CDR1 SGHTA, CDR2 FQGNSA. The CDR3 loop reads CASSLAGLPNEKLFF. The CDR3 nucleotides read TGTGCCAGCAGCTTAGCAGGGCTCCCTAATGAAAAGCTGTTTTTT.

This clonotype turned up a few times. The rearrangement uses TRBV7-3 and TRBJ2-3, with D maybe TRBD2 (5 bases). The CDR3 totals 13 residues. Trimming left V 5 bases short and J 5 bases short, with 11 bases between. Germline CDR1 and CDR2: SGHTA and FQGTGA. The CDR3 DNA follows: TGTGCCAGCAGCCCAAACCGGGGAGATACGCAGTATTTT. Its translation is CASSPNRGDTQYF.

The chain links TRBV14 to TRBJ1-2; the match to TRBD1 covers 10 bases. The CDR3 loop spans 15 amino acids. V dropped 5 bases and J dropped 8; count of bases not matched to a gene: 11. CDR1 and CDR2 from the germline V gene are SGHDN and FVKESK. DNA for the CDR3: TGTGCCAGCAGCTCCCGACAGGGGGCTTTGGAGGGCTACACCTTC. Translating it yields CASSSRQGALEGYTF.

This sequence joins TRBV6-1 and TRBJ1-5, with TRBD1 as a possible D gene (6 bases). This CDR3 has 16 amino acids. Deletions cut 6 bases from V and 2 bases from J, with 17 bases between. Germline V gene lookup returns CDR1 MNHNS and CDR2 SASEGT. The CDR3 sequence: CASSSTGRGGNQPQHF. CDR3 nucleotides: TGTGCCAGCAGCTCCACAGGGAGGGGTGGCAATCAGCCCCAGCATTTT.

About this clonotype: A read error may produce the germline difference seen at one junction end. The gene calls are TRBV5-1 and TRBJ2-5, with 9 bases identical to TRBD1. The CDR3 contains 16 residues. Germline V gene lookup returns CDR1 SGHRS and CDR2 YFSETQ. The CDR3: CTSSLYRGLGQETQYF. CDR3 DNA sequence: TGCACCAGCAGCCTTTACAGGGGGCTAGGTCAAGAGACCCAGTACTTC. Drawing the rest from reference TRBV5-1 and TRBJ2-5, the complete variable domain is KAGVTQTPRYLIKTRGQQVTLSCSPISGHRSVSWYQQTPGQGLQFLFEYFSETQRNKGNFPGRFSGRQFSNSRSEMNVSTLELGDSALYLCTSSLYRGLGQETQYFGPGTRLLVL.